This T cell receptor (beta chain) was sequenced for a study of CD8+ T cells in alopecia areata. Study overall: Those patients who were treated received oral tofacitinib, which was given at 5 to 10 mg twice daily for moderate-to-severe alopecia areata.

The V gene's germline CDR1 is SGDLS and CDR2 YYNGEE. There are 14 residues in the CDR3. Losses at the gene ends were 0 bases for V and 4 bases for J; bases not matched to a gene: 3. cDNA serving as the sequencing template came from extracted, reverse transcribed RNA. The method was immunoSEQ multiplex PCR; TCRdb's version includes in-frame clones alone and lacks a portion of them. The data hold 10,000 or so clones, with around 59% observed a single time. Patients with alopecia areata provided lesional scalp punch biopsies as well as peripheral blood. This clone has only one observation. The target antigen is unknown. Study-wide points: Sequencing of scalp samples also captures resident alphabeta T cells of normal skin. Clonality exceeded that of normal scalp in lesional scalp, most notably in alopecia totalis/universalis. TCR sharing was clearer in mice than between patients, perhaps partly owing to patient HLA diversity.

Sample: skin, taken at week 0. The chain links TRBV9 to TRBJ1-2, with 7 bases lining up with TRBD1. This TCR was recovered from a human donor with alopecia areata. The CDR3 DNA sequence: TGTGCCAGCAGCGTAGGGGGGACAGCCTATGGCTACACCTTC. Translating it yields CASSVGGTAYGYTF.